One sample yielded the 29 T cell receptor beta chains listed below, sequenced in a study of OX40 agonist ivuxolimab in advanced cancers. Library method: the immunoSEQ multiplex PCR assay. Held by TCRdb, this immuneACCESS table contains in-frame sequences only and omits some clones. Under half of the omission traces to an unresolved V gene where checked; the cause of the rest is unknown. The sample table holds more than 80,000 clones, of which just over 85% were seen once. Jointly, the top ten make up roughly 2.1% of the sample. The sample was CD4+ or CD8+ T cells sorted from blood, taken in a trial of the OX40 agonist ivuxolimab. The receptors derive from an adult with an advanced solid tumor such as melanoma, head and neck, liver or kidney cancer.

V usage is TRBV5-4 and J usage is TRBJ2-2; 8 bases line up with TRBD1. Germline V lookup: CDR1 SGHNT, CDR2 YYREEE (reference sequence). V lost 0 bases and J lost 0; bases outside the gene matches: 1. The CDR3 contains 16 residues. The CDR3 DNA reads TGTGCCAGCAGCTTGGGACAGGGGTCGAACACCGGGGAGCTGTTTTTT. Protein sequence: CASSLGQGSNTGELFF.

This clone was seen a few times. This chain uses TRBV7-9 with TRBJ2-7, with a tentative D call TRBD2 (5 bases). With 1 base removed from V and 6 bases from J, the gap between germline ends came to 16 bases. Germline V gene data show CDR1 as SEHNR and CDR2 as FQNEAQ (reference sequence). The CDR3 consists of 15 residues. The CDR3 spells CASSLVGGRGGEQYF. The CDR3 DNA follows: TGTGCCAGCAGCTTAGTGGGCGGCCGAGGAGGCGAGCAGTACTTC.

CDR3 region: CASSLTFRGLPYEQYF. CDR3 DNA sequence: TGTGCCAGCAGCCTCACCTTCAGGGGACTTCCCTACGAGCAGTACTTC. The chain has TRBV28 and TRBJ2-7; possibly TRBD1 or TRBD2 for D (6 bases each). Germline V gene lookup returns CDR1 MDHEN and CDR2 SYDVKM. The CDR3 extends over 16 amino acids. Trimming left V 6 bases short and J 2 bases short, with 20 bases between.

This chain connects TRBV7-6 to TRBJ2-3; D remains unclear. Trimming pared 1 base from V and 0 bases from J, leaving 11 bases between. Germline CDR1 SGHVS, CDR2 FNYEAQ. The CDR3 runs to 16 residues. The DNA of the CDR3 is TGTGCCAGCAGCTTAGGGGCTGTGACTAGCACAGATACGCAGTATTTT. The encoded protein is CASSLGAVTSTDTQYF.

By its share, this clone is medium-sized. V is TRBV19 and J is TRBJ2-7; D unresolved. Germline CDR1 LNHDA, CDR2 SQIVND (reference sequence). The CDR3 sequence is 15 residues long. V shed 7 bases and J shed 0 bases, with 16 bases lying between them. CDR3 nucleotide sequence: TGTGCCAGTACCCTAAGACACACCGACTCCTACGAGCAGTACTTC. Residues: CASTLRHTDSYEQYF.

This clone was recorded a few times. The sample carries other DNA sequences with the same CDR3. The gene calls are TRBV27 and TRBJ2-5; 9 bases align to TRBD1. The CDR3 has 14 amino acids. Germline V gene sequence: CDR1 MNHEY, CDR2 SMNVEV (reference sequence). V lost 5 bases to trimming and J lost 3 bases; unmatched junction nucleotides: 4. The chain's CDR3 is CASSPRTGEETQYF. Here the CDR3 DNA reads TGTGCCAGCAGTCCTCGGACAGGGGAAGAGACCCAGTACTTC.

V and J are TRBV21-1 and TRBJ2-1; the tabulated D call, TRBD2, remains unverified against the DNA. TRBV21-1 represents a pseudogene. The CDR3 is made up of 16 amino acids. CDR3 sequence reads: CASTPPLREVYNEQFF. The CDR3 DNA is TGTGCCAGCACCCCACCCCTGCGGGAGGTGTACAATGAGCAGTTCTTC.

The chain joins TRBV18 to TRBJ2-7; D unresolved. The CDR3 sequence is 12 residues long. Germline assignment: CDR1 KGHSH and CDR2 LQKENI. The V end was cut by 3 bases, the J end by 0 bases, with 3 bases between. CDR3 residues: CASSPTSYEQYF. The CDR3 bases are TGTGCCAGCTCACCGACCTCCTACGAGCAGTACTTC.

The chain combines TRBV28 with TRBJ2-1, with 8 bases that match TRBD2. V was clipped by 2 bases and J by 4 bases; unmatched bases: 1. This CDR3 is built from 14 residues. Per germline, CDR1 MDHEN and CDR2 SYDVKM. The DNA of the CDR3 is TGTGCCAGCAGTTTAACTAGCGGTTACAATGAGCAGTTCTTC. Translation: CASSLTSGYNEQFF.

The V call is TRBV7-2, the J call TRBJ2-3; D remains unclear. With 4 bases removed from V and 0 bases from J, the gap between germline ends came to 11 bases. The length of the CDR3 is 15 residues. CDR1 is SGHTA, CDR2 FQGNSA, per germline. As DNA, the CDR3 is TGTGCCAGCAGCTCTTTCGCCATAAGCACAGATACGCAGTATTTT. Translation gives CASSSFAISTDTQYF.

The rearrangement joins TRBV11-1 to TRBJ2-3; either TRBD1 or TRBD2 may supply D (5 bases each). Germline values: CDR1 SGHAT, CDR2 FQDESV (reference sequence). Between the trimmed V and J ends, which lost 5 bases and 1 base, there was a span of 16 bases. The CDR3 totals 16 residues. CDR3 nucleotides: TGTGCCAGCAGCCGCCGGGACCTCGGGGGCACAGATACGCAGTATTTT. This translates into CASSRRDLGGTDTQYF.

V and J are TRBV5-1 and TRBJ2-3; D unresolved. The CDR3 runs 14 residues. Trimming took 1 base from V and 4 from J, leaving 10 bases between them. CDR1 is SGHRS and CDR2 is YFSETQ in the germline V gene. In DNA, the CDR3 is TGCGCCAGCAGCTTGTCAGTTCGGCCAGATACGCAGTATTTT. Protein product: CASSLSVRPDTQYF.

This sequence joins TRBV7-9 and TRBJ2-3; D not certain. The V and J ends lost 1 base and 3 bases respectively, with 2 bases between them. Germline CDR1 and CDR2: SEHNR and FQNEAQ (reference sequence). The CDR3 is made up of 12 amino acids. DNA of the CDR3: TGTGCCAGCAGCTTAGGTACAGATACGCAGTATTTT. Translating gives CASSLGTDTQYF. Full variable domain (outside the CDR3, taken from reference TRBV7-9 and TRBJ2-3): DTGVSQNPRHKITKRGQNVTFRCDPISEHNRLYWYRQTLGQGPEFLTYFQNEAQLEKSRLLSDRFSAERPKGSFSTLEIQRTEQGDSAMYLCASSLGTDTQYFGPGTRLTVL.

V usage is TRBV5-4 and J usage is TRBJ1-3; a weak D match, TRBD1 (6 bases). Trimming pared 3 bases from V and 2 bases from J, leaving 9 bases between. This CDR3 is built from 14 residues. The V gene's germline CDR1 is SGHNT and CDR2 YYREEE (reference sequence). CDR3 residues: CASSSRGAGNTIYF. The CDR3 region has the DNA TGTGCCAGCAGCTCCAGGGGAGCTGGAAACACCATATATTTT.

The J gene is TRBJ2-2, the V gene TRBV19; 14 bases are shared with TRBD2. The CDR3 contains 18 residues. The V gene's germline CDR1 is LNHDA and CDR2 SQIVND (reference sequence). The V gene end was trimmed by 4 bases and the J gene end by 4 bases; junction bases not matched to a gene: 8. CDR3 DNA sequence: TGTGCCAGTAGTACCGGGACTAGCGGGAGAAGATTCACCGGGGAGCTGTTTTTT. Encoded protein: CASSTGTSGRRFTGELFF.

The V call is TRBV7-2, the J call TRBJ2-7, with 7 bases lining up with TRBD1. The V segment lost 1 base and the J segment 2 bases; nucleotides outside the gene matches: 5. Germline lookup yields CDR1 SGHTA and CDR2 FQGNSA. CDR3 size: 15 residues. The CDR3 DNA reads TGTGCCAGCAGCTTAGGCGGGCAGGGGGCCTACGAGCAGTACTTC. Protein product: CASSLGGQGAYEQYF.

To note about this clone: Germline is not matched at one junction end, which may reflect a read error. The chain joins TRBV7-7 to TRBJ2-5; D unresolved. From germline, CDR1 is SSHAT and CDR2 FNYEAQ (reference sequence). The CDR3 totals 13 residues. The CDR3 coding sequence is TGTGCTAGCAGCTCCGGTCAGGAGAAGACCCAGTACTTC. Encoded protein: CASSSGQEKTQYF.

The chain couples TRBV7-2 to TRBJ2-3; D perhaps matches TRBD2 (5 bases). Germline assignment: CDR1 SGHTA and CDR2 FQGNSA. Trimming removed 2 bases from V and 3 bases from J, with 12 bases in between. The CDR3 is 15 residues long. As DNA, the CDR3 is TGTGCCAGCAGCTTACCGAGGGCAGGTACAGATACGCAGTATTTT. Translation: CASSLPRAGTDTQYF. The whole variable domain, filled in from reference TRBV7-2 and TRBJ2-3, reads GAGVSQSPSNKVTEKGKDVELRCDPISGHTALYWYRQSLGQGLEFLIYFQGNSAPDKSGLPSDRFSAERTGGSVSTLTIQRTQQEDSAVYLCASSLPRAGTDTQYFGPGTRLTVL.

CDR3 DNA: TGTGCCAGCAGCTTAATGGCAGGGGACGAGACCCAGTACTTC. Its translation: CASSLMAGDETQYF. The chain employs TRBV11-1 and TRBJ2-5, with a tentative D call TRBD1 (6 bases). Germline CDR1 is SGHAT and CDR2 is FQDESV (reference sequence). This CDR3 is 14 amino acids long. V was trimmed by 2 bases and J by 5 bases, leaving 12 bases between them. Variable domain in full (rest from reference TRBV11-1 and TRBJ2-5): EAEVAQSPRYKITEKSQAVAFWCDPISGHATLYWYRQILGQGPELLVQFQDESVVDDSQLPKDRFSAERLKGVDSTLKIQPAELGDSAMYLCASSLMAGDETQYFGPGTRLLVL.

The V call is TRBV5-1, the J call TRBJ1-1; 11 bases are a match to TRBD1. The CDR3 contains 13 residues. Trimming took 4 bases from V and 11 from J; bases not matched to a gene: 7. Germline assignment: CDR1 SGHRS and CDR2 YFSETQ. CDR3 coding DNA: TGCGCCAGCAGCAGGGACAGGGGGGAAGCTGCTTTCTTT. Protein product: CASSRDRGEAAFF.

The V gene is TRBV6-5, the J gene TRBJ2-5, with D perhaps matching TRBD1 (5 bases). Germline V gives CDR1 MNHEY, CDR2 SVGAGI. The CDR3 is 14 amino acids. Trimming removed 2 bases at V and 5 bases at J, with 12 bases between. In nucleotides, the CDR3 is TGTGCCAGCAGTTACCTAGGGGATGGGGAGACCCAGTACTTC. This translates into CASSYLGDGETQYF.

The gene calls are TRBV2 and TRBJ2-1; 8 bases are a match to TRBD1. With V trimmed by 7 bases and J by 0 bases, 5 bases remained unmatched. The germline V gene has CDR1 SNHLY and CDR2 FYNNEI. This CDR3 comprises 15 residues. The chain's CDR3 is CASTGQGLSYNEQFF. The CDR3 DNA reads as TGTGCCAGCACCGGACAGGGCCTCTCCTACAATGAGCAGTTCTTC.

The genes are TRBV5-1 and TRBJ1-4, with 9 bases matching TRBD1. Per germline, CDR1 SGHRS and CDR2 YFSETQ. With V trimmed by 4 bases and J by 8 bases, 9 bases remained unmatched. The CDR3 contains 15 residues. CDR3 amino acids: CASSDTGGVGEKLFF. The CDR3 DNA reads TGCGCCAGCAGCGACACAGGGGGCGTCGGAGAAAAACTGTTTTTT.

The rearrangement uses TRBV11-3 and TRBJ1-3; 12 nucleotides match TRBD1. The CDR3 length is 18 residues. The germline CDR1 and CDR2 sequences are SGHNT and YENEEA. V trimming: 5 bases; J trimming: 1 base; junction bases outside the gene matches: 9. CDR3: CASSPSLGQGASGNTIYF. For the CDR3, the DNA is TGTGCCAGCAGCCCCTCCCTGGGACAGGGGGCGTCTGGAAACACCATATATTTT.

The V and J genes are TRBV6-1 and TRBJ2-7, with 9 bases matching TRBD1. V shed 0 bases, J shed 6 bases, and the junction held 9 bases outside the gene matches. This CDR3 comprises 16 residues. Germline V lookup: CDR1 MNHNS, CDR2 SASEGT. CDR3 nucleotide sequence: TGTGCCAGCAGTGAAGCGGGGACAGGGATTTGGCGCGAGCAGTACTTC. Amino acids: CASSEAGTGIWREQYF.

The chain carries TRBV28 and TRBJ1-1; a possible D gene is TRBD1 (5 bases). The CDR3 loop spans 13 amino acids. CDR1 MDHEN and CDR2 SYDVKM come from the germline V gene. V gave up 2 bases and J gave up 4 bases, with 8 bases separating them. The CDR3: CASSLQGGTEAFF. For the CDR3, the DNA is TGTGCCAGCAGTTTACAGGGTGGCACTGAAGCTTTCTTT. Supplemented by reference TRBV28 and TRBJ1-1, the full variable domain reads DVKVTQSSRYLVKRTGEKVFLECVQDMDHENMFWYRQDPGLGLRLIYFSYDVKMKEKGDIPEGYSVSREKKERFSLILESASTNQTSMYLCASSLQGGTEAFFGQGTRLTVV.

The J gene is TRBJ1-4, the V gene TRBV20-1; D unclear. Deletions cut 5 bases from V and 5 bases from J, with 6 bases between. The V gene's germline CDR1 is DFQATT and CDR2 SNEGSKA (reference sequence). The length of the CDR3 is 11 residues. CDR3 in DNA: TGCAGTGCTGACCCGAATGAAAAACTGTTTTTT. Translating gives CSADPNEKLFF.

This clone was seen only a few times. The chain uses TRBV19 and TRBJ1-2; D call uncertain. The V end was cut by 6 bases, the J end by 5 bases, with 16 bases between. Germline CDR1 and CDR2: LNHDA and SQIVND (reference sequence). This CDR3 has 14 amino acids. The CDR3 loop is CASSSAGAAYGYTF. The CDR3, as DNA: TGTGCCAGTAGCTCGGCGGGAGCTGCGTATGGCTACACCTTC.

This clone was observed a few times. The CDR3 coding sequence is TGTGCCAGCAGTAGACAGGGAATTAGGTATAGCAATCAGCCCCAGCATTTT. This sequence encodes CASSRQGIRYSNQPQHF. V is TRBV28 and J is TRBJ1-5, with 7 bases identical to TRBD1. The trim removed 5 bases at V and 0 bases at J, leaving 10 bases unmatched. Germline CDR1 and CDR2: MDHEN and SYDVKM. The CDR3 consists of 17 residues.